This TCR beta chain was recorded in a study of T cells expressing NK-cell markers. TCRdb re-called the 5' RACE reads; every CDR3 protein appears as one record, without DNA. The sample totals fewer than 300,000 distinct CDR3 sequences; its top ten clones hold 3.5% to 5%. The CDR3 has 15 amino acids. CDR1 is MNHNS, CDR2 SASEGT, per germline. General observations from the study: The dominant NKG2C+ clonotypes represented about 1.0-7.5% of CD8+ T cells in over 5 donors.

Comments on this clonotype: What it recognizes is unknown.

Sequencing input: blood T cells: a sorted CD56 or NKG2C T cell subset, CD4+ or CD8+ T cells, or bulk PBMC T cells (not recorded which). The receptor was isolated from a woman between 18 and 70 years old in good health. This sequence joins TRBV6-1 and TRBJ1-2; as DNA is missing, the TRBD1 call by TCRdb cannot be tested. The CDR3 reads CASSRQGATNYGYTF.